This T cell receptor (beta chain) came from a study of T cells of healthy individuals. This CDR3 contains 15 residues. With 2 bases removed from V and 1 base from J, the gap between germline ends came to 9 bases. Germline V lookup: CDR1 SGHNT, CDR2 YENEEA. TCRdb reprocessed the 5' RACE reads via MiXCR and lists one record per CDR3 protein. The sample records about 57,000 distinct CDR3 sequences, 15% to 20% being singletons. The chain has TRBV11-3 and TRBJ2-1; D is possibly TRBD1 (6 bases). This receptor was obtained from a human donor in good health. In nucleotides, the CDR3 is TGTGCCAGCAGCTTAATGGGGGCTTCCTACAATGAGCAGTTCTTC. Translating it yields CASSLMGASYNEQFF.